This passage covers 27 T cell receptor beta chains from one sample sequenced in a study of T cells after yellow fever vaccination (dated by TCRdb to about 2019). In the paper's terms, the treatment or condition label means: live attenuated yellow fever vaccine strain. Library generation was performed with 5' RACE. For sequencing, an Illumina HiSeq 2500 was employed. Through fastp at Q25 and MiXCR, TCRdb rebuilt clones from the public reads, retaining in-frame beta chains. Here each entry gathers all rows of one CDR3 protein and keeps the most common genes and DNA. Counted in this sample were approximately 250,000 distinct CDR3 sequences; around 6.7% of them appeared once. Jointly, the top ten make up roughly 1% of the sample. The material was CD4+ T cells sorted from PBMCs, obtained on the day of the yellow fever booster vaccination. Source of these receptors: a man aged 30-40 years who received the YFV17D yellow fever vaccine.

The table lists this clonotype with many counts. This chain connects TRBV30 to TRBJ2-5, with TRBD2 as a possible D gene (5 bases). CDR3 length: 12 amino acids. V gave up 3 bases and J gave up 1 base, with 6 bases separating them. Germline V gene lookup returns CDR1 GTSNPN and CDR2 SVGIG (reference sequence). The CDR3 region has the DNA TGTGCCTGGAGCACTAGCCAAGAGACCCAGTACTTC. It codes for CAWSTSQETQYF.

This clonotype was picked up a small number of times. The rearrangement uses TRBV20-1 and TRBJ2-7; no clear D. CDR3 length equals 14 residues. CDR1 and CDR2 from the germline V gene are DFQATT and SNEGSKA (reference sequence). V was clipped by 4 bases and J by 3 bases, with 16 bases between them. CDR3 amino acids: CSAKKGAGRYEQYF. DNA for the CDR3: TGCAGTGCTAAAAAAGGAGCCGGCCGCTACGAGCAGTACTTC.

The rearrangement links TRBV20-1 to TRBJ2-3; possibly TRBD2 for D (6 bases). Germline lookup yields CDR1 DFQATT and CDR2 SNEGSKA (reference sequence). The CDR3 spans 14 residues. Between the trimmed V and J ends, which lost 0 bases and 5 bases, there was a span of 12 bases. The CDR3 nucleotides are TGCAGTGCTAGAGATTTGCAGGGAGGAGATACGCAGTATTTT. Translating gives CSARDLQGGDTQYF.

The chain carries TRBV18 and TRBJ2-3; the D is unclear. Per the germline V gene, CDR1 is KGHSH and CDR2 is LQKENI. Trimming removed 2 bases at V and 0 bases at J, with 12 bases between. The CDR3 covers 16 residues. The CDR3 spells CASSPGPATSTDTQYF. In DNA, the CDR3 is TGTGCCAGCTCACCAGGACCTGCGACTAGCACAGATACGCAGTATTTT.

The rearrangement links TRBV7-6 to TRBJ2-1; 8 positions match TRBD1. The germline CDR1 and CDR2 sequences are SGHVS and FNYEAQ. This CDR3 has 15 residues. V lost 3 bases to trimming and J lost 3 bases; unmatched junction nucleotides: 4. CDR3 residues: CASSFTGGYYNEQFF. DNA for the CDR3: TGTGCCAGCAGCTTCACAGGGGGATACTACAATGAGCAGTTCTTC. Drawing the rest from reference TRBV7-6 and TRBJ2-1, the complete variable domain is GAGVSQSPRYKVTKRGQDVALRCDPISGHVSLYWYRQALGQGPEFLTYFNYEAQQDKSGLPNDRFSAERPEGSISTLTIQRTEQRDSAMYRCASSFTGGYYNEQFFGPGTRLTVL.

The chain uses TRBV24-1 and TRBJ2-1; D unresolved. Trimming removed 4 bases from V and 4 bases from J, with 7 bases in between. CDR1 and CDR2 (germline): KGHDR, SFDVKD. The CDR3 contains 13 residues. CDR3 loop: CATSDPGYNEQFF. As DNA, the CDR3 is TGTGCCACCAGTGACCCTGGGTACAATGAGCAGTTCTTC.

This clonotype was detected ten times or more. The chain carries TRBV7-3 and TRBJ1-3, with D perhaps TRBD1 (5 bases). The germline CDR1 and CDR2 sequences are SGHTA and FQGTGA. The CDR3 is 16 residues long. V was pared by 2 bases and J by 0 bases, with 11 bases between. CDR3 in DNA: TGTGCCAGCAGCTTAGTGGGACCGAGCTCTGGAAACACCATATATTTT. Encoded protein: CASSLVGPSSGNTIYF. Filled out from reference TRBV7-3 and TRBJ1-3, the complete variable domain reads GAGVSQTPSNKVTEKGKYVELRCDPISGHTALYWYRQSLGQGPEFLIYFQGTGAADDSGLPNDRFFAVRPEGSVSTLKIQRTERGDSAVYLCASSLVGPSSGNTIYFGEGSWLTVV.

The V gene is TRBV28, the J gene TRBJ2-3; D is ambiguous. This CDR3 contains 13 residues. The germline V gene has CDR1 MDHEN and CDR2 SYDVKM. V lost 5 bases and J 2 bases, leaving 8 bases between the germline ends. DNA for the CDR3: TGTGCCAGCAGTATCTTCCCCACAGATACGCAGTATTTT. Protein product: CASSIFPTDTQYF.

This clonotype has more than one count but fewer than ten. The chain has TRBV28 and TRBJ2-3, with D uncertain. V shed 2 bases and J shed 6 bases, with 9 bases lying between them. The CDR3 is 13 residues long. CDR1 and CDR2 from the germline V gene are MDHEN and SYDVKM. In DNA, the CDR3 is TGTGCCAGCAGTTTAAATAATCCGGATACGCAGTATTTT. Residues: CASSLNNPDTQYF. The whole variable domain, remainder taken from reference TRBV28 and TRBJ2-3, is DVKVTQSSRYLVKRTGEKVFLECVQDMDHENMFWYRQDPGLGLRLIYFSYDVKMKEKGDIPEGYSVSREKKERFSLILESASTNQTSMYLCASSLNNPDTQYFGPGTRLTVL.

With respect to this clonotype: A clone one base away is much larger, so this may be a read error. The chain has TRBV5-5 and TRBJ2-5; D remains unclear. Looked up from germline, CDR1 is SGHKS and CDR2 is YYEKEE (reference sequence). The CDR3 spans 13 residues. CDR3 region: CATAGTDHETQYF. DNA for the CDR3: TGTGCCACCGCCGGAACAGACCACGAGACCCAGTACTTC.

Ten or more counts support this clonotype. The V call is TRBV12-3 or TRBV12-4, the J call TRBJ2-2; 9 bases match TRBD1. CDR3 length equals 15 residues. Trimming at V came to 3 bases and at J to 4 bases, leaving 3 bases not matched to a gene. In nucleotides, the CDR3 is TGTGCCAGCAGTTTCGGGACAGGGAGCACCGGGGAGCTGTTTTTT. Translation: CASSFGTGSTGELFF.

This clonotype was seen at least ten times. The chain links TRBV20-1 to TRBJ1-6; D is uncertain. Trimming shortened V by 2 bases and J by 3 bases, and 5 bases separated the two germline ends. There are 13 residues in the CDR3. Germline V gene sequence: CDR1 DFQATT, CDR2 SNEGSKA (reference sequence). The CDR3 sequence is CSARPDYNSPLHF. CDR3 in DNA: TGCAGTGCTAGACCTGACTATAATTCACCCCTCCACTTT.

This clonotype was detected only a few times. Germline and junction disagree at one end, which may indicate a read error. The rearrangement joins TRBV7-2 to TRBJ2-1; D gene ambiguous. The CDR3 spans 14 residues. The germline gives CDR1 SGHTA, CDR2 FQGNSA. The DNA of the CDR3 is TGTGCCAGCAGCTTGACTGTCTCCGACAATGAGCAGTTCTTC. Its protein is CASSLTVSDNEQFF.

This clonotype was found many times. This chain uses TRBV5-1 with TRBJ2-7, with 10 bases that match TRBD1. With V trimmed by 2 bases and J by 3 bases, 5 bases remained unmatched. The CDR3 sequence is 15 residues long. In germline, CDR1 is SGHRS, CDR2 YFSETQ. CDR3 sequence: CASSLPGTGVYEQYF. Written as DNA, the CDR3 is TGCGCCAGCAGCTTACCCGGGACAGGGGTCTACGAGCAGTACTTC.

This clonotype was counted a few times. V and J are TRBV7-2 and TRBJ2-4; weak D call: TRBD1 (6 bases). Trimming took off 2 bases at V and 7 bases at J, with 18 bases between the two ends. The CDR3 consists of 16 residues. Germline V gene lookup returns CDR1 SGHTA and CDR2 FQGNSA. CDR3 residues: CASSLRDTRQRNIQYF. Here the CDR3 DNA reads TGTGCCAGCAGCTTACGGGACACTAGGCAGCGGAACATTCAGTACTTC.

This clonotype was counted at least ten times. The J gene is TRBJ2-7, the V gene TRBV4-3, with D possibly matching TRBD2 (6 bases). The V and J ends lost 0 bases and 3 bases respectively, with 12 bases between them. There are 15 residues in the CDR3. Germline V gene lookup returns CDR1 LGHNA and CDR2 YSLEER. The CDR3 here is CASSQEASARYEQYF. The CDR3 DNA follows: TGCGCCAGCAGCCAAGAAGCTAGCGCGCGCTACGAGCAGTACTTC.

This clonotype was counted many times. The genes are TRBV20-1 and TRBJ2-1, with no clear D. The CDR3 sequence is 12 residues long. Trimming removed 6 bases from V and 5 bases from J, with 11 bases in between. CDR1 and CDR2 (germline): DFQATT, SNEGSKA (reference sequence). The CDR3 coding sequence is TGCAGTGCGAACTCGAACGACAATGAGCAGTTCTTC. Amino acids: CSANSNDNEQFF.

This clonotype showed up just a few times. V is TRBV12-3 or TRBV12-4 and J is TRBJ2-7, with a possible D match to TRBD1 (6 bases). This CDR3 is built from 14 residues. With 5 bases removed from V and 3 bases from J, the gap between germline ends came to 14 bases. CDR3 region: CASSRPGQSYEQYF. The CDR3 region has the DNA TGTGCCAGCAGTAGGCCGGGACAAAGCTACGAGCAGTACTTC.

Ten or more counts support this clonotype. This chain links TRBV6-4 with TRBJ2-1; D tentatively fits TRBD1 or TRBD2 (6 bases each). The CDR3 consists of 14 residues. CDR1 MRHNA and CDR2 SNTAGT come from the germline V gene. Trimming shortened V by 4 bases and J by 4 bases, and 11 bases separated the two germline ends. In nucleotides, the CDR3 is TGTGCCAGCAGTGTCGAGGGGGGATACAATGAGCAGTTCTTC. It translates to CASSVEGGYNEQFF.

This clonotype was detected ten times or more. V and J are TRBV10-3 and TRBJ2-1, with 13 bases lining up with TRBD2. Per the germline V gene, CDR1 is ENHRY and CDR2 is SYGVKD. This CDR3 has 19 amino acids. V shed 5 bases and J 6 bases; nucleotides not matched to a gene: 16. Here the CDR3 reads CAISPPGLAGPQGSNEQFF. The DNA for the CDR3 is TGTGCCATCAGTCCCCCGGGACTAGCGGGACCCCAAGGTTCCAATGAGCAGTTCTTC.

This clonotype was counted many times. The CDR3 sequence: CASSPPVTGAYNEQFF. The CDR3 DNA sequence: TGTGCCAGCTCACCACCGGTGACGGGAGCCTACAATGAGCAGTTCTTC. The gene calls are TRBV18 and TRBJ2-1; D perhaps matches TRBD2 (6 bases). Trimming shortened V by 0 bases and J by 2 bases, and 11 bases separated the two germline ends. Germline loops: CDR1 KGHSH, CDR2 LQKENI. The CDR3 sequence is 16 residues long.

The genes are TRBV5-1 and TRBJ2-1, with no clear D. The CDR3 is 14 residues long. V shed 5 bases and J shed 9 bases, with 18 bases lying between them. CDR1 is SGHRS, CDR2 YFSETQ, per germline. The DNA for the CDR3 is TGCGCCAGCAGACCTGACGGACCGGATAGTGAGCAGTTCTTC. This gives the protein CASRPDGPDSEQFF.

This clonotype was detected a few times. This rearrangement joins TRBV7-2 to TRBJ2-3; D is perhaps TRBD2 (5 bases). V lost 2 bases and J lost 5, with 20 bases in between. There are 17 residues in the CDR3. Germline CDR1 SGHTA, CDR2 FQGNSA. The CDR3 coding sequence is TGTGCCAGCAGCTTATTGGTGGGAGCCGCCTCCGGAGATACGCAGTATTTT. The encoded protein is CASSLLVGAASGDTQYF.

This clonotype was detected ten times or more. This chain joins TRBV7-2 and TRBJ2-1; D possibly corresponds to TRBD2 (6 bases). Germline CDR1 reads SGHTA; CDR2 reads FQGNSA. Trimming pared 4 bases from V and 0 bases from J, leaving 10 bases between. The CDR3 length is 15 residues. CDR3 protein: CASSSSESSYNEQFF. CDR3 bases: TGTGCCAGCAGCTCTAGCGAAAGCTCCTACAATGAGCAGTTCTTC.

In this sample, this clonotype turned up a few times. CDR3 protein: CASSLLRAENTEAFF. CDR3 bases: TGTGCCAGCTCACTGCTCAGGGCGGAGAACACTGAAGCTTTCTTT. The chain is built from TRBV18 and TRBJ1-1, with D perhaps matching TRBD1 (5 bases). The CDR3 is made up of 15 amino acids. The V gene lost 4 bases and the J gene lost 1 base, with 13 bases spanning the gap. The germline V gene encodes CDR1 KGHSH and CDR2 LQKENI.

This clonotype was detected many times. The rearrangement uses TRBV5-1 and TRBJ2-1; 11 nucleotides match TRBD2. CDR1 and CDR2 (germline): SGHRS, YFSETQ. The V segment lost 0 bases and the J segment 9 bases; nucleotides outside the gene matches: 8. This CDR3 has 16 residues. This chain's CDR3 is CASSLDWLAGGIEQFF. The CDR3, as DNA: TGCGCCAGCAGCTTGGATTGGTTAGCGGGAGGGATTGAGCAGTTCTTC.

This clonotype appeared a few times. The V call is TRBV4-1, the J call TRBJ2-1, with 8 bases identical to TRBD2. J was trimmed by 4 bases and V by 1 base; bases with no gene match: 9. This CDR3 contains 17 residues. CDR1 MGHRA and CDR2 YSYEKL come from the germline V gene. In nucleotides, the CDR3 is TGCGCCAGCAGCCAAGCTCCCGGGGGGGGGCTTTACAATGAGCAGTTCTTC. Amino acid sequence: CASSQAPGGGLYNEQFF.